The 20 T cell receptor beta chains below come from one sample, sequenced in a study of CD8 T cells in ankylosing spondylitis. TCRdb re-called the 5' RACE reads through MiXCR, storing one row per CDR3 protein. Of 200,000 or so distinct CDR3 sequences listed, 15% to 20% are singletons. Sequencing was carried out using blood, either unsorted or a sorted T cell fraction (not recorded which). All receptors come from a male donor under 30 with ankylosing spondylitis or in good health (not recorded which).

In its sample, this clonotype was seen many times. The rearrangement joins TRBV6-5 to TRBJ2-1, with D possibly matching TRBD2 (6 bases). Germline V gene lookup returns CDR1 MNHEY and CDR2 SVGAGI. The CDR3 spans 15 residues. V lost 7 bases to trimming and J lost 0 bases, with 13 bases between them. Written as DNA, the CDR3 is TGTGCCAGCACCGGGGGTACAAGCTCCTACAATGAGCAGTTCTTC. Encoded protein: CASTGGTSSYNEQFF.

Many counts were recorded for this clonotype. V and J are TRBV4-3 and TRBJ2-1; 10 nucleotides match TRBD1. The CDR3 is made up of 20 amino acids. CDR1 and CDR2 from the germline V gene are LGHNA and YSLEER. J gave up 0 bases and V 4 bases, and 15 bases lay outside the gene matches. The CDR3 here is CASSLRQGATERYSYNEQFF. In DNA, the CDR3 is TGCGCCAGCAGCCTTCGACAGGGGGCTACCGAACGATACTCCTACAATGAGCAGTTCTTC.

This clonotype was seen ten or more times. The genes are TRBV15 and TRBJ2-7; D might be TRBD1 (5 bases). This CDR3 contains 14 residues. Trimming took 6 bases from V and 7 from J, leaving 19 bases between them. Germline values: CDR1 LNHNV, CDR2 YYDKDF (reference sequence). CDR3 nucleotide sequence: TGTGCCACCAGTCCCCAGACCCCAGGGAAGGAGCAGTACGTC. It encodes CATSPQTPGKEQYV.

This clonotype was recorded many times. This chain joins TRBV11-2 and TRBJ2-4; perhaps TRBD1 as D (5 bases). V was pared by 0 bases and J by 1 base, with 10 bases between. This CDR3 is 16 amino acids long. Germline CDR1 and CDR2: SGHAT and FQNNGV. The CDR3 loop is CASSLDGGAAKNIQYF. In nucleotides, the CDR3 is TGTGCCAGCAGCTTAGACGGTGGGGCGGCCAAAAACATTCAGTACTTC.

The table lists this clonotype with many counts. This chain uses TRBV6-6 with TRBJ2-6, with D tentatively TRBD1 (6 bases). Germline V lookup: CDR1 MNHNY, CDR2 SVGAGI (reference sequence). CDR3 length: 16 amino acids. The germline V and J ends were trimmed by 0 bases and 3 bases, with 9 bases remaining between them. CDR3 amino acids: CASSYSKGVGANVLTF. The CDR3, as DNA: TGTGCCAGCAGTTACTCGAAGGGGGTTGGGGCCAACGTCCTGACTTTC.

This clonotype was recorded many times. CDR3 nucleotide sequence: TGTGCCACCAAAACAGGTCCTGGGGCCAACGTCCTGACTTTC. Its translation: CATKTGPGANVLTF. The rearrangement joins TRBV6-1 to TRBJ2-6, with D possibly TRBD1 on 5 matching bases. Germline CDR1 and CDR2: MNHNS and SASEGT. V was trimmed by 10 bases and J by 2 bases, leaving 12 bases between them. The CDR3 length is 14 residues.

This chain joins TRBV29-1 and TRBJ1-1, with D tentatively TRBD1 (6 bases). The germline V gene has CDR1 SQVTM and CDR2 ANQGSEA. Deletions cut 7 bases from V and 0 bases from J, with 12 bases between. CDR3 size: 13 residues. The CDR3 region is CSGSDRLNTEAFF. The CDR3 coding sequence is TGCAGCGGATCAGACAGGTTGAACACTGAAGCTTTCTTT.

The chain is built from TRBV27 and TRBJ2-1; TRBD2 agrees at 7 bases. Germline loops: CDR1 MNHEY, CDR2 SMNVEV (reference sequence). Losses at the gene ends were 8 bases for V and 4 bases for J; bases not matched to a gene: 11. The CDR3 loop spans 15 amino acids. The CDR3 here is CASFRDSGLYNEQFF. CDR3 bases: TGTGCCAGCTTCCGAGATAGCGGGTTGTACAATGAGCAGTTCTTC.

This clonotype was seen ten or more times. This chain joins TRBV29-1 and TRBJ2-1; 7 bases are shared with TRBD2. This CDR3 contains 13 residues. The germline V gene has CDR1 SQVTM and CDR2 ANQGSEA. The V segment lost 3 bases and the J segment 7 bases; nucleotides outside the gene matches: 6. The CDR3 sequence is CSVEVLAVNEQFF. The CDR3 DNA sequence: TGCAGCGTTGAGGTCCTAGCGGTTAATGAGCAGTTCTTC.

Of note for this clonotype: At one boundary the junction diverges from the germline segment, which might be a read error. The chain recombines TRBV4-2 with TRBJ2-1, with D unresolved. CDR1 LGHNA and CDR2 YNFKEQ come from the germline V gene. CDR3 length equals 13 residues. DNA of the CDR3: TGTGCCGGCAGCCAAGAGAGGCCTAATGAGCAGTTCTTC. It yields the protein CAGSQERPNEQFF.

This clonotype was seen repeatedly, ten times or more. This chain uses TRBV19 with TRBJ2-5, with unresolved D. The ends were cut back, 3 bases at V and 5 bases at J, with 13 bases in the middle. CDR1 LNHDA and CDR2 SQIVND come from the germline V gene (reference sequence). This CDR3 has 14 amino acids. In DNA form, the CDR3 reads TGTGCCAGTAGTATTTCTCGAATTGAGGAGACCCAGTACTTC. Protein: CASSISRIEETQYF.

There are many counts of this clonotype. The chain has TRBV4-1 and TRBJ2-3; 9 bases map to TRBD2. J gave up 1 base and V 4 bases, and 6 bases lay outside the gene matches. Germline V gene sequence: CDR1 MGHRA, CDR2 YSYEKL. The CDR3 runs to 16 residues. The CDR3 sequence: CASSRRRTSGTDTQYF. The CDR3 DNA reads as TGCGCCAGCAGCCGGCGACGGACTAGCGGCACAGATACGCAGTATTTT.

Ten or more counts support this clonotype. V and J are TRBV29-1 and TRBJ1-2, with unresolved D. In germline, CDR1 is SQVTM, CDR2 ANQGSEA. The CDR3 is made up of 12 amino acids. V gave up 2 bases and J gave up 8 bases, with 12 bases separating them. CDR3 DNA: TGCAGCGTTGAAAGGCAGGCTGGGGGCTACACCTTC. The encoded protein is CSVERQAGGYTF.

The rearrangement links TRBV29-1 to TRBJ1-4; possible D gene TRBD1, 6 bases. The CDR3 consists of 12 residues. The germline V gene encodes CDR1 SQVTM and CDR2 ANQGSEA. The germline V and J ends were trimmed by 4 bases and 5 bases, with 8 bases remaining between them. The CDR3 reads CSVGGPNEKLFF. CDR3 DNA sequence: TGCAGCGTTGGGGGGCCAAATGAAAAACTGTTTTTT.

This clonotype was recorded once. V is TRBV6-6 and J is TRBJ2-5, with D possibly being TRBD1 or TRBD2 (5 bases each). The V gene lost 9 bases and the J gene lost 5 bases, with 13 bases spanning the gap. This CDR3 has 12 residues. Per germline, CDR1 MNHNY and CDR2 SVGAGI (reference sequence). The chain's CDR3 is CASRGVHETQYF. Here the CDR3 DNA reads TGTGCCAGTAGAGGGGTACATGAGACCCAGTACTTC.

This clonotype has a count of ten or more. This chain joins TRBV19 and TRBJ1-4; the D gene is possibly TRBD1 (5 bases). The V end was cut by 6 bases, the J end by 4 bases, with 12 bases between. Per germline, CDR1 LNHDA and CDR2 SQIVND (reference sequence). The CDR3 has 14 residues. The CDR3 loop is CASRVGTGNEKLFF. The CDR3, as DNA: TGTGCCAGTAGAGTAGGGACCGGTAATGAAAAACTGTTTTTT.

This clonotype turned up a few times. This chain links TRBV7-6 with TRBJ2-7; TRBD2 matches at 10 bases. V lost 2 bases and J lost 0; bases outside the gene matches: 10. Germline V CDR1 and CDR2: SGHVS, FNYEAQ. The CDR3 runs 18 residues. The CDR3 coding sequence is TGTGCCAGCAGCTTATGGTCTAGCGGGAGTCAGAGCTCCTACGAGCAGTACTTC. This codes for CASSLWSSGSQSSYEQYF. The full variable domain, its missing parts supplied by reference TRBV7-6 and TRBJ2-7, is GAGVSQSPRYKVTKRGQDVALRCDPISGHVSLYWYRQALGQGPEFLTYFNYEAQQDKSGLPNDRFSAERPEGSISTLTIQRTEQRDSAMYRCASSLWSSGSQSSYEQYFGPGTRLTVT.

This clonotype has at least ten counts. V is TRBV30 and J is TRBJ2-2; TRBD2 might be the D (5 bases). Per the germline V gene, CDR1 is GTSNPN and CDR2 is SVGIG (reference sequence). Trimming pared 6 bases from V and 3 bases from J, leaving 8 bases between. This CDR3 spans 12 amino acids. The CDR3 DNA reads TGTGCCTGCCGGGGATACACCGGGGAGCTGTTTTTT. Translating it yields CACRGYTGELFF. Full variable domain (remainder filled in from reference TRBV30 and TRBJ2-2): SQTIHQWPATLVQPVGSPLSLECTVEGTSNPNLYWYRQAAGRGLQLLFYSVGIGQISSEVPQNLSASRPQDRQFILSSKKLLLSDSGFYLCACRGYTGELFFGEGSRLTVL.

V and J are TRBV6-5 and TRBJ2-1; D ambiguous. The V end lost 0 bases, the J end lost 5 bases, and 8 bases lay between the germline ends. Germline V lookup: CDR1 MNHEY, CDR2 SVGAGI. The CDR3 has 14 residues. CDR3 nucleotides: TGTGCCAGCAGTTACTCAGGTCGGCACAATGAGCAGTTCTTC. Translating it yields CASSYSGRHNEQFF.

Ten or more counts support this clonotype. In DNA form, the CDR3 reads TGTGCCAGCAGCGTAGGACGTGGGGCGGTGAACACCGGGGAGCTGTTTTTT. It codes for CASSVGRGAVNTGELFF. The chain recombines TRBV9 with TRBJ2-2, with D perhaps TRBD1 (5 bases). CDR1 is SGDLS, CDR2 YYNGEE, per germline. The CDR3 is made up of 17 amino acids. Trimming removed 0 bases from V and 1 base from J, with 13 bases in between.